This is a list of T cell receptor beta chains from one sample in a study of blood T cell repertoires in COVID-19. Sequencing was performed with immunoSEQ multiplex PCR; in TCRdb, only in-frame clones are kept and a portion is missing. The sample has approximately 50,000 clones; approximately 85% are singletons. The sample comprised peripheral blood. The source is a man aged 60 to 75 with acute or convalescent COVID-19. The CDR3 runs from the conserved cysteine through the conserved F or W. D genes are given only for firm matches. Part of the rows lack a size; the others show once, few, many or a class for expanded clones.

abundance: NA; v_gene: TRBV4-1; j_gene: TRBJ2-7; d_gene: NA; CDR3aa: CASSQFSSSSSLEQYF; CDR3nt: TGCGCCAGCAGCCAGTTTAGCTCTAGCTCGTCCCTGGAGCAGTACTTC
abundance: NA; v_gene: TRBV2; j_gene: TRBJ2-1; d_gene: TRBD2; CDR3aa: CASSERLAGVKFF; CDR3nt: TGTGCCAGCAGTGAAAGGCTAGCGGGAGTTAAGTTCTTC
abundance: NA; v_gene: TRBV14; j_gene: TRBJ2-5; d_gene: NA; CDR3aa: CASSLRDNAGGTQYF; CDR3nt: TGTGCCAGCAGCCTCCGGGACAACGCTGGGGGAACCCAGTACTTC
abundance: NA; v_gene: TRBV4-2; j_gene: TRBJ2-7; d_gene: TRBD1; CDR3aa: CASSPGQGAGEQYF; CDR3nt: TGTGCCAGCAGCCCAGGACAGGGGGCCGGCGAGCAGTACTTC
abundance: NA; v_gene: TRBV9; j_gene: TRBJ1-1; d_gene: NA; CDR3aa: CASSRDPILVLNTEAFF; CDR3nt: TGTGCCAGCAGCAGAGATCCGATCCTAGTGCTGAACACTGAAGCTTTCTTT
abundance: NA; v_gene: TRBV3-1/TRBV3-2; j_gene: TRBJ2-5; d_gene: NA; CDR3aa: CASSRGMLRIQARLETQYF; CDR3nt: TGTGCCAGCAGCCGGGGCATGCTCCGGATCCAAGCGAGGCTGGAGACCCAGTACTTC
abundance: NA; v_gene: TRBV6-5; j_gene: TRBJ2-7; d_gene: NA; CDR3aa: CASSFWARRDEQYF; CDR3nt: TGTGCCAGCAGTTTTTGGGCCCGAAGAGACGAGCAGTACTTC
abundance: NA; v_gene: TRBV24-1; j_gene: TRBJ2-7; d_gene: NA; CDR3aa: CATSENVPRGEQYF; CDR3nt: TGTGCCACCAGTGAAAATGTCCCTAGGGGGGAGCAGTACTTC
abundance: NA; v_gene: TRBV28; j_gene: TRBJ2-1; d_gene: NA; CDR3aa: CASSPVVRDNEQFF; CDR3nt: TGTGCCAGCAGCCCTGTGGTGAGGGACAATGAGCAGTTCTTC
abundance: NA; v_gene: TRBV5-1; j_gene: TRBJ2-1; d_gene: TRBD2; CDR3aa: CASSLAVAGLYNEQFF; CDR3nt: TGCGCCAGCAGCTTGGCAGTAGCGGGACTCTACAATGAGCAGTTCTTC
abundance: NA; v_gene: TRBV19; j_gene: TRBJ1-4; d_gene: NA; CDR3aa: CASSTNGYGGTNEKLFF; CDR3nt: TGTGCCAGTAGTACCAATGGCTACGGGGGAACTAATGAAAAACTGTTTTTT
abundance: NA; v_gene: TRBV5-1; j_gene: TRBJ2-3; d_gene: TRBD2; CDR3aa: CAPTTGVAGYDTQYF; CDR3nt: TGCGCCCCCACGACCGGGGTAGCGGGATACGATACGCAGTATTTT
abundance: NA; v_gene: TRBV28; j_gene: TRBJ1-3; d_gene: NA; CDR3aa: CASSQRRAFASGNTIYF; CDR3nt: TGTGCCAGCAGCCAGAGAAGAGCGTTCGCCTCTGGAAACACCATATATTTT
abundance: few; v_gene: TRBV6-2/TRBV6-3; j_gene: TRBJ2-7; d_gene: NA; CDR3aa: CASSSGNYEQYF; CDR3nt: TGTGCCAGCAGCTCCGGGAACTACGAGCAGTACTTC
abundance: NA; v_gene: TRBV7-9; j_gene: TRBJ2-5; d_gene: TRBD2; CDR3aa: CASSSGGSQETQYF; CDR3nt: TGTGCCAGCAGCTCAGGCGGGAGCCAAGAGACCCAGTACTTC
abundance: NA; v_gene: TRBV3-1/TRBV3-2; j_gene: TRBJ2-1; d_gene: TRBD2; CDR3aa: CASSQLLAVNEQFF; CDR3nt: TGTGCCAGCAGCCAATTGCTAGCGGTCAATGAGCAGTTCTTC
abundance: NA; v_gene: TRBV6-5; j_gene: TRBJ1-4; d_gene: TRBD1; CDR3aa: CASSGQGRTNEKLFF; CDR3nt: TGTGCCAGCAGCGGACAGGGCCGAACTAATGAAAAACTGTTTTTT
abundance: NA; v_gene: TRBV2; j_gene: TRBJ1-5; d_gene: NA; CDR3aa: CASRLTVSNQPQHF; CDR3nt: TGTGCCAGCAGGCTTACAGTTAGCAATCAGCCCCAGCATTTT
abundance: NA; v_gene: TRBV9; j_gene: TRBJ2-1; d_gene: TRBD1; CDR3aa: CASSVDREAYNEQFF; CDR3nt: TGTGCCAGCAGCGTGGACAGGGAAGCCTACAATGAGCAGTTCTTC
abundance: NA; v_gene: TRBV10-2; j_gene: TRBJ2-3; d_gene: TRBD2; CDR3aa: CASLPRGGSSGRISTDTQYF; CDR3nt: TGCGCCAGCCTCCCCCGGGGAGGGTCTAGCGGAAGAATTAGCACAGATACGCAGTATTTT
abundance: NA; v_gene: TRBV5-1; j_gene: TRBJ2-2; d_gene: TRBD2; CDR3aa: CASRSLAGAANTGELFF; CDR3nt: TGCGCCAGCAGGTCCCTAGCGGGAGCGGCGAACACCGGGGAGCTGTTTTTT
abundance: NA; v_gene: TRBV2; j_gene: TRBJ2-2; d_gene: TRBD1; CDR3aa: CASSPQGGTGELFF; CDR3nt: TGTGCCAGCAGTCCACAGGGGGGCACCGGGGAGCTGTTTTTT
abundance: NA; v_gene: TRBV9; j_gene: TRBJ2-1; d_gene: TRBD2; CDR3aa: CASSVAETVPGLAGWNEQFF; CDR3nt: TGTGCCAGCAGCGTAGCGGAGACAGTGCCCGGGCTAGCGGGGTGGAATGAGCAGTTCTTC
abundance: NA; v_gene: TRBV6-1; j_gene: TRBJ1-2; d_gene: TRBD1; CDR3aa: CASSEQRQGAAAF; CDR3nt: TGTGCCAGCAGTGAGCAGCGACAGGGGGCAGCGGCCTTC